What follows describes a single TCR beta chain. The data were produced by immunoSEQ multiplex PCR, yet TCRdb's version contains in-frame clones alone and is incomplete. The sample carries under 50,000 clones, almost 95% recorded once. Germline CDR1 DFQATT, CDR2 SNEGSKA (reference sequence). Trimming stripped 8 bases from V and 3 bases from J, with 2 bases between. The CDR3 is made up of 8 amino acids. This entry belongs to a study of T cell changes during pregnancy in multiple sclerosis. The gene calls are TRBV20-1 and TRBJ2-7; D is unresolved. The specimen was CD8+ T cells from peripheral blood mononuclear cells, collected in the first trimester of pregnancy. The receptor was isolated from a female donor with multiple sclerosis, enrolled in a pregnancy study. Here the CDR3 reads CSRYEQYF. CDR3 DNA sequence: TGCAGTCGCTACGAGCAGTACTTC.